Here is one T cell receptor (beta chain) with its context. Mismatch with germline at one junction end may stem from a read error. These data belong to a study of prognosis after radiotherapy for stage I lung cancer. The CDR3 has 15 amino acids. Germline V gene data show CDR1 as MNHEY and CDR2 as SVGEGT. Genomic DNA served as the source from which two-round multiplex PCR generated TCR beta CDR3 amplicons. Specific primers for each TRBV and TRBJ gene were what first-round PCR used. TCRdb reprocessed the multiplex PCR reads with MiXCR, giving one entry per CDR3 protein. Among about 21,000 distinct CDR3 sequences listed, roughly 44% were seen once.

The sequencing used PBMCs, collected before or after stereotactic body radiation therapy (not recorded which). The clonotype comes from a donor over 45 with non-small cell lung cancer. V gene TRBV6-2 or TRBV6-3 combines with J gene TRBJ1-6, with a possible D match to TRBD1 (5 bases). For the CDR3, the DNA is TGTGCCATCAGTGTTAAAGGGGATGTGAATTCACCCCTCCACTTT. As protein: CAISVKGDVNSPLHF.